This is a list of T cell receptor beta chains from one sample in a study of shared clonotypes between healthy human individuals. The method was immunoSEQ multiplex PCR; TCRdb's version includes in-frame clones alone and lacks a portion of them. This repertoire shows approximately 120,000 clones, around 65% found once; its top ten account for roughly 24%. Specimen: memory CD8+ T cells sorted from blood. The receptors derive from a woman aged 25 to 39 in good health. Both conserved end residues are part of each CDR3. The D gene is left open where the match is weak. Size is omitted from some rows. Given values are once, few, many or a class for expanded clones.

size,D,V,J,DNA,CDR3
.,TRBD1,TRBV10-2,TRBJ1-1,TGCGCCAGCAGTGCACAGGGGCCTGAAGCTTTCTTT,CASSAQGPEAFF
.,TRBD2,TRBV5-6,TRBJ2-7,TGTGCCAGCAGCTTGTTCCTAGCGGGAGGCTCCCCCTACGAGCAGTACTTC,CASSLFLAGGSPYEQYF
few,.,TRBV6-4,TRBJ2-3,TGTGCCAGCAGTGGCCGGGACGGAAGCACAGATACGCAGTATTTT,CASSGRDGSTDTQYF
.,.,TRBV6-6,TRBJ2-3,TGTGCCAGCAGTTACGTAACGTCTACAGATACGCAGTATTTT,CASSYVTSTDTQYF
.,.,TRBV4-2,TRBJ1-2,TGTGCCAGCAGTGAAATCGGGGGGGGTGGCTACACCTTC,CASSEIGGGGYTF
.,.,TRBV19,TRBJ2-3,TGTGCCAGTAGTCGCACACTAGCAGCCGCCCGAGATACGCAGTATTTT,CASSRTLAAARDTQYF
many,.,TRBV2,TRBJ2-5,TGTGCCAGCAATAGCAGAAAGAGGCGGGAGACCCAGTACTTC,CASNSRKRRETQYF
.,.,TRBV5-6,TRBJ1-1,TGTGCCAGCAGTCTCAGGGGCACTGAAGCTTTCTTT,CASSLRGTEAFF
few,TRBD1,TRBV25-1,TRBJ1-3,TGTGCCAGCAGTGAACGTAAGGGGGCGGCTGGAAACACCATATATTTT,CASSERKGAAGNTIYF
.,TRBD2,TRBV28,TRBJ2-1,TGTGCCAGCAGTTTACTAGCGGGGGGCTCCTACAATGAGCAGTTCTTC,CASSLLAGGSYNEQFF
once,TRBD1,TRBV28,TRBJ1-3,TGTGCCAGCAGAACATACAGGGGGTCCGGAAACACCATATATTTT,CASRTYRGSGNTIYF
.,.,TRBV25-1,TRBJ2-1,TGTGCCAGCAGTGAATCCACACTTTCCCTCTCCTACAATGAGCAGTTCTTC,CASSESTLSLSYNEQFF
few,TRBD1,TRBV10-2,TRBJ2-2,TGCGCCAGCGGAGGACAGGGGGCCGGGGAGCTGTTTTTT,CASGGQGAGELFF
few,.,TRBV6-1,TRBJ2-6,TGTGCCAGCAGTGCCCCTTCTGGGGCCAACGTCCTGACTTTC,CASSAPSGANVLTF
many,TRBD1,TRBV10-3,TRBJ2-7,TGTGCCATCAGACAGGGGCCCTCAAAACCCTACGGGCAGTACTTC,CAIRQGPSKPYGQYF
.,TRBD2,TRBV11-2,TRBJ2-5,TGTGCCAGCAGCCTATTAGCGGGAGGGCCAGGGGAGACCCAGTACTTC,CASSLLAGGPGETQYF
.,.,TRBV6-1,TRBJ1-5,TGTGCCAGCAGTGAGATCACAGGGTATCAGCCCCAGCATTTT,CASSEITGYQPQHF
.,.,TRBV7-8,TRBJ2-3,TGTGCCAGCTGGGACGGGAGTGCAGATACGCAGTATTTT,CASWDGSADTQYF
.,TRBD1,TRBV5-1,TRBJ1-1,TGCGCCAGCAGCGCCCGACAGGGGGTCTACACTGAAGCTTTCTTT,CASSARQGVYTEAFF
.,.,TRBV5-1,TRBJ1-1,TGCGCCAGCAGCGGAGGGGACCGATCCACTGAAGCTTTCTTT,CASSGGDRSTEAFF
.,.,TRBV21-1,TRBJ2-5,TGTGCCAGCAGCAACGGACTAGCGGGTCAAGAGACCCAGTACTTC,CASSNGLAGQETQYF
.,.,TRBV6-5,TRBJ2-1,TGTGCCAGCAGTTACTTTCAGAATCAAATGAATGAGCAGTTCTTC,CASSYFQNQMNEQFF
.,TRBD1,TRBV18,TRBJ1-2,TGTGCCAGCTCACCGGGACAGGGGGCCTATGGCTACACCTTC,CASSPGQGAYGYTF
.,TRBD1,TRBV7-8,TRBJ2-3,TGTGCCAGCAGCTTAGTCACTGGACAGGGGGGAGATACGCAGTATTTT,CASSLVTGQGGDTQYF
once,TRBD1,TRBV18,TRBJ2-5,TGTGCCAGCTCACCACGGGCGGGACAGGAGTTAGGAGAGACCCAGTACTTC,CASSPRAGQELGETQYF
.,.,TRBV6-1,TRBJ1-2,TGTGCCAGCAGTGAGGGAGTCCCGGGACATCAGAGGGAAGGCTACACCTTC,CASSEGVPGHQREGYTF
once,.,TRBV5-8,TRBJ1-3,TGTGCCAGCAGCCGCAGGAGCTCTGGAAACACCATATATTTT,CASSRRSSGNTIYF
.,.,TRBV6-5,TRBJ2-1,TGTGCCAGCAGTTACACCGACAGTCACAATGAGCAGTTCTTC,CASSYTDSHNEQFF
many,TRBD1,TRBV7-2,TRBJ2-7,TGTGCCAGCAGCTTAGAAGCAGGGGGCCCCTACGAGCAGTACTTC,CASSLEAGGPYEQYF
.,.,TRBV25-1,TRBJ2-1,TGTGCCAGCAGTGAATCGGAAGACTCGGACAATGAGCAGTTCTTC,CASSESEDSDNEQFF
.,TRBD2,TRBV2,TRBJ2-3,TGTGCCAGCGAGACTAGCGGGAGTAGGGTAACAGATACGCAGTATTTT,CASETSGSRVTDTQYF
many,.,TRBV5-8,TRBJ2-7,TGTGCCAGCAGCCGCAGACCGGAGGCGGGCTACGAGCAGTACTTC,CASSRRPEAGYEQYF
few,TRBD2,TRBV5-1,TRBJ2-1,TGCGCCAGCAGCTTGGGGGACTGGGGAGGGTACAATGAGCAGTTCTTC,CASSLGDWGGYNEQFF
.,.,TRBV25-1,TRBJ2-7,TGTGCCAGCAGTGGTGGGGCCCCCTACGAGCAGTACTTC,CASSGGAPYEQYF
.,.,TRBV9,TRBJ1-5,TGTGCCAGCAGTGTTTCCTATGGGGGCAGGCAGCCCCAGCATTTT,CASSVSYGGRQPQHF
few,.,TRBV25-1,TRBJ2-5,TGTGCCAGCAGTGACGGGACAAATCAAGAGACCCAGTACTTC,CASSDGTNQETQYF
medium-sized,.,TRBV28,TRBJ2-1,TGTGCCAGCAGTTCCGACTCCCCGGGGTCCAATGAGCAGTTCTTC,CASSSDSPGSNEQFF
many,.,TRBV2,TRBJ2-7,TGTGCCAGCAAAGCCTACGAGCAGTACTTC,CASKAYEQYF
few,TRBD1,TRBV19,TRBJ2-4,TGTGCCAGTAGTTCCTTCTTGAGGGACAGAAAAAACATTCAGTACTTC,CASSSFLRDRKNIQYF
.,.,TRBV15,TRBJ1-6,TGTGCCACCCGAACCTATAATTCACCCCTCCACTTT,CATRTYNSPLHF
.,.,TRBV5-4,TRBJ2-6,TGTGCCAGCGGCAATGTGGTCAGGGTCGGGGCCAACGTCCTGACTTTC,CASGNVVRVGANVLTF
few,TRBD2,TRBV25-1,TRBJ2-3,TGTGCCAGCAGTGAATCCGACCGACTAGCGGGAGAGACAGATACGCAGTATTTT,CASSESDRLAGETDTQYF
.,TRBD2,TRBV7-3,TRBJ2-3,TGTGCCAGCAGCTTGGCTAGCGGGAGCACAGATACGCAGTATTTT,CASSLASGSTDTQYF
.,TRBD1,TRBV5-1,TRBJ2-5,TGCGCCAGCAGCGGCGGGACAGGGGATGTGGAGACCCAGTACTTC,CASSGGTGDVETQYF
.,.,TRBV2,TRBJ2-2,TGTGCCAGCAGTGAAACAGGGATGGCCACCGGGGAGCTGTTTTTT,CASSETGMATGELFF
.,TRBD2,TRBV29-1,TRBJ2-3,TGCAGCGTTGGTCTAGCGGACTGGGATACGCAGTATTTT,CSVGLADWDTQYF
.,.,TRBV11-2,TRBJ2-7,TGTGCCAGCAGCCTCGGACTTGCCTACGAGCAGTACTTC,CASSLGLAYEQYF
.,.,TRBV28,TRBJ1-5,TGTGCCAGCAGTTTCCCAATCGACAGGTTGAATCAGCCCCAGCATTTT,CASSFPIDRLNQPQHF
.,.,TRBV28,TRBJ1-5,TGTGCCAGCAGTTTCCGGGGTCAGCCCCAGCATTTT,CASSFRGQPQHF
few,.,TRBV19,TRBJ2-7,TGTGCCAGTAGTATAATAAGCCAGGGACACTACGAGCAGTACTTC,CASSIISQGHYEQYF
few,TRBD1,TRBV6-4,TRBJ1-5,TGTGCCAGCAGTCCGACAGGGGAAGGCTTAGAGCAGCCCCAGCATTTT,CASSPTGEGLEQPQHF
medium-sized,.,TRBV6-1,TRBJ2-6,TGTGCCAGCAGTGAAGTCGGGGGCGGCTCTGGGGCCAACGTCCTGACTTTC,CASSEVGGGSGANVLTF
few,.,TRBV28,TRBJ1-1,TGTGCCAGCAGTCCCGCCTGGGTGAACACTGAAGCTTTCTTT,CASSPAWVNTEAFF
.,TRBD2,TRBV11-2,TRBJ2-2,TGTGCCAGCAGCTCGATGACTAGCGGTAACACCGGGGAGCTGTTTTTT,CASSSMTSGNTGELFF
.,TRBD2,TRBV9,TRBJ2-2,TGTGCCAGCAGCAGCGCGGGAGTGAACACCGGGGAGCTGTTTTTT,CASSSAGVNTGELFF
.,.,TRBV5-5,TRBJ2-3,TGTGCCAGCACTTGGCAGTTGGCGAAGAGCACAGATACGCAGTATTTT,CASTWQLAKSTDTQYF